Listed below are T cell receptor beta chains from one sample, sequenced in a study of CD8 T cells in ankylosing spondylitis. MiXCR was run by TCRdb on the 5' RACE reads, yielding one entry per CDR3 protein. The data hold around 340,000 distinct CDR3 sequences, with approximately 22% observed a single time. Sequenced sample: blood, either unsorted or a sorted T cell fraction (not recorded which). The receptors here all came from a male donor with ankylosing spondylitis or in good health (not recorded which). CDR3s include the opening cysteine and the closing phenylalanine or tryptophan. The order of the fields is CDR3 protein, V gene.

CASSEGLAGWRYTQYF,TRBV2
CASSETAGGLDTQYF,TRBV5-4
CASSDRFLRGPTYEQYF,TRBV10-2
CSARVDEVEQFF,TRBV20-1
CASSAGDRNTEAFF,TRBV7-8
CASSFTGSGAYEQYF,TRBV7-9
CASSLVGGRADTEAFF,TRBV11-2
CASSVVGAQDEQFF,TRBV9
CASSESPGPRGHRYSEDEQFF,TRBV9
CASSIPRGQGAVLSYEQYF,TRBV4-2
CSAEGQYRMNTEAFF,TRBV20-1
CASSRDRGNYEQYF,TRBV12-3/TRBV12-4
CASSLRGEGEGETQYF,TRBV12-3/TRBV12-4
CASSHLSGGEYEQYF,TRBV4-2
CASTSTSGGEDEQFF,TRBV12-3/TRBV12-4
CATSLGGFTDTQYF,TRBV15
CASSFPRTGYTF,TRBV12-3/TRBV12-4
CAISDMARGRFGANVLTF,TRBV10-3
CASVNGETQYF,TRBV28
CASSLMGASTDTQYF,TRBV27
CASRAGAPYNEQFF,TRBV28
CASSQRALGGNEQFF,TRBV4-1
CASQGGGSPLHF,TRBV9
CSVGVSRGAYNEQFF,TRBV29-1
CASSLARGWEQETQYF,TRBV28
CASSLLGDTQYF,TRBV27
CSVTGGPYEQYF,TRBV29-1
CASSTLLGQGYQYF,TRBV12-3/TRBV12-4
CSGKGVNTEAFF,TRBV29-1
CASTSLSGTGIVEQYF,TRBV7-6
CASSPAPGQVYNEQFF,TRBV12-3/TRBV12-4
CASSLGTPYGYTF,TRBV7-9
CASSLFGPSNTGELFF,TRBV5-1
CSVRDRGTYEQYF,TRBV29-1
CSARDVHGTGIYEQYF,TRBV20-1
CASSFGSWGYGYTF,TRBV11-2
CASRRDRGPRDEQFF,TRBV6-1
CASSGDRDYEQYF,TRBV9
CSVEGDWTGRGSGANVLTF,TRBV29-1
CASRPTSGRAKNIQYF,TRBV27
CASSGDLSYEQYF,TRBV27
CASSLLSGNNEQFF,TRBV12-3/TRBV12-4
CAWSEGAFFPDTQYF,TRBV30
CASSADRGNEQFF,TRBV7-8
CAISESTGVGGYTF,TRBV10-3
CASSPRTSGDTQYF,TRBV4-1
CASSSIPGSYEQYF,TRBV27
CASSRPQGEETQYF,TRBV7-9
CATSDGTEETQYF,TRBV15
CASSQAGGTYNEQFF,TRBV4-2
CASSLEQSSYNEQFF,TRBV28